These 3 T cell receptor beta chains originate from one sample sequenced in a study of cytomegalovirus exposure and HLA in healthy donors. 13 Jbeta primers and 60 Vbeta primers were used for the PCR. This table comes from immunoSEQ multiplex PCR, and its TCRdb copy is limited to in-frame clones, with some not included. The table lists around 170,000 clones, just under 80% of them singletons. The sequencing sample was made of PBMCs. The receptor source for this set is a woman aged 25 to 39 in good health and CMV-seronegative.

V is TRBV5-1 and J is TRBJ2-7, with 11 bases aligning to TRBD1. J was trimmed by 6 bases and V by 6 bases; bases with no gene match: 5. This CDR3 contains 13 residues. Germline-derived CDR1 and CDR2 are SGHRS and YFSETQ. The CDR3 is CASTRDRGAEQYF. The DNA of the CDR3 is TGCGCCAGCACCCGGGACAGGGGGGCCGAGCAGTACTTC.

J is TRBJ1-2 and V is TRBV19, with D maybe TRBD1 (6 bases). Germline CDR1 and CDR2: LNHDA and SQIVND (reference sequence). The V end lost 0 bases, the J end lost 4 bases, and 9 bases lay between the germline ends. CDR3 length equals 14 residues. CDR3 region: CASSIDLGAYGYTF. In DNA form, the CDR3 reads TGTGCCAGTAGTATAGATCTGGGGGCCTATGGCTACACCTTC.

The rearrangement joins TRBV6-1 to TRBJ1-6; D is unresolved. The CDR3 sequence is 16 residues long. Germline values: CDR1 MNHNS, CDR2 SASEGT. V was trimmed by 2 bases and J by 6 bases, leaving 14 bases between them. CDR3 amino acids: CASSERFRGTNSPLHF. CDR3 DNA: TGTGCCAGCAGTGAACGCTTCCGGGGAACTAATTCACCCCTCCACTTT.